Shown below are 16 T cell receptor beta chains from a single sample sequenced in a study of blood T cell repertoires in COVID-19. Produced via immunoSEQ multiplex PCR; TCRdb's table is partial and in-frame only. The profile shows 70,000 to 75,000 clones, 79% of them singletons. The specimen was peripheral blood. The receptors originated from a man aged 60 to 69 with active or convalescent COVID-19.

This rearrangement joins TRBV4-1 to TRBJ2-7, with D possibly matching TRBD1 (6 bases). This CDR3 comprises 16 residues. V lost 1 base to trimming and J lost 2 bases, with 15 bases between them. In germline, CDR1 is MGHRA, CDR2 YSYEKL. The CDR3 DNA reads as TGCGCCAGCAGCCAAGCCCCAGGGGAACTAACCTACGAGCAGTACTTC. Translated: CASSQAPGELTYEQYF.

J is TRBJ1-3 and V is TRBV6-5, with 7 bases aligning to TRBD1. The J segment lost 6 bases and the V segment lost 6 bases, leaving 11 bases of the junction unmatched. Germline V gene lookup returns CDR1 MNHEY and CDR2 SVGAGI. The CDR3 contains 15 residues. DNA of the CDR3: TGTGCCAGCAGCCGCGACAGGGTTGGGGCAAACACCATATATTTT. Its protein is CASSRDRVGANTIYF.

The genes are TRBV28 and TRBJ1-6, with D tentatively TRBD1 (5 bases). The CDR3 runs to 17 residues. Germline CDR1 and CDR2: MDHEN and SYDVKM. V lost 6 bases and J lost 3, with 18 bases in between. This CDR3 reads CASSVMPGRDYNSPLHF. CDR3 bases: TGTGCCAGCAGCGTAATGCCCGGCAGGGACTATAATTCACCCCTCCACTTT.

This chain joins TRBV5-1 and TRBJ2-5; 10 positions agree with TRBD2. Germline lookup yields CDR1 SGHRS and CDR2 YFSETQ. This CDR3 contains 14 residues. Trimming removed 4 bases from V and 5 bases from J; junction bases left unmatched: 5. CDR3: CASSQRGGRETQYF. The CDR3 DNA follows: TGCGCCAGCAGCCAGCGGGGGGGCCGCGAGACCCAGTACTTC.

The chain joins TRBV29-1 to TRBJ2-1; tentative D call: TRBD2 (5 bases). Per germline, CDR1 SQVTM and CDR2 ANQGSEA. The CDR3 length is 14 residues. The V end lost 4 bases, the J end lost 3 bases, and 13 bases lay between the germline ends. CDR3 protein: CSVGTPLGYNEQFF. The CDR3 DNA is TGCAGCGTTGGGACTCCTCTAGGCTACAATGAGCAGTTCTTC.

The chain uses TRBV6-5 and TRBJ1-1; 7 bases are a match to TRBD1. CDR1 is MNHEY and CDR2 is SVGAGI in the germline V gene. The CDR3 spans 13 residues. V lost 8 bases to trimming and J lost 3 bases; unmatched junction nucleotides: 6. This CDR3 reads CASQTGQYTEAFF. The DNA of the CDR3 is TGTGCCAGCCAGACAGGGCAATACACTGAAGCTTTCTTT.

The table lists this clone with a few counts. The genes are TRBV2 and TRBJ2-5, with TRBD2 matching 12 bases. The CDR3 extends over 15 amino acids. J lost 4 bases, V lost 4 bases, and 4 bases had no gene match. CDR1 is SNHLY, CDR2 FYNNEI, per germline. The CDR3 sequence is CASSAGGLAGETQYF. DNA for the CDR3: TGTGCCAGCAGTGCGGGGGGACTAGCGGGAGAGACCCAGTACTTC.

This rearrangement joins TRBV19 to TRBJ1-1; 7 nucleotides align to TRBD1. Germline CDR1 is LNHDA and CDR2 is SQIVND (reference sequence). Trimming removed 2 bases from V and 6 bases from J; junction bases left unmatched: 3. The length of the CDR3 is 13 residues. The CDR3 nucleotides are TGTGCCAGTAGTATACAGGGGGACGCTGAAGCTTTCTTT. This encodes CASSIQGDAEAFF.

The V and J genes are TRBV12-3 or TRBV12-4 and TRBJ2-7; maybe TRBD2 (6 bases). Trimming removed 4 bases at V and 6 bases at J, with 13 bases between. This CDR3 region has 13 residues. DNA of the CDR3: TGTGCCAGCAGTTCCCTGGGCGGGGCCGAGCAGTACTTC. Translation: CASSSLGGAEQYF.

The rearrangement links TRBV28 to TRBJ1-2, with D unresolved. Germline V gives CDR1 MDHEN, CDR2 SYDVKM. The CDR3 totals 13 residues. The V end lost 3 bases, the J end lost 4 bases, and 9 bases lay between the germline ends. CDR3 DNA: TGTGCCAGCAGTTTGAGGCAGTTCTATGGCTACACCTTC. It translates to CASSLRQFYGYTF.

There are a few counts of this clone. The chain recombines TRBV15 with TRBJ1-1; D gene uncertain. The CDR3 has 14 amino acids. Germline V gene lookup returns CDR1 LNHNV and CDR2 YYDKDF (reference sequence). The ends were cut back, 7 bases at V and 0 bases at J, with 12 bases in the middle. In DNA, the CDR3 is TGTGCCACCACCACTAGGAACTTGAACACTGAAGCTTTCTTT. It specifies CATTTRNLNTEAFF.

In this sample, this clone turned up a few times. The DNA for the CDR3 is TGCGCCAGCAGCAGGGGTTTAGCCAACACTGAAGCTTTCTTT. Translating gives CASSRGLANTEAFF. V and J are TRBV5-1 and TRBJ1-1, with D possibly TRBD1 on 5 matching bases. The CDR3 extends over 14 amino acids. Germline V gene lookup returns CDR1 SGHRS and CDR2 YFSETQ. V gave up 4 bases and J gave up 2 bases, with 12 bases separating them.

This clone turned up a few times. The gene calls are TRBV6-5 and TRBJ2-7, with D perhaps matching TRBD2 (7 bases). Germline V CDR1 and CDR2: MNHEY, SVGAGI. Trimming removed 2 bases at V and 5 bases at J, with 16 bases between. The CDR3 is made up of 15 amino acids. CDR3 DNA sequence: TGTGCCAGCAGTTACGGGGGGGCGCGCCGCCACGAGCAGTACTTC. Amino acid sequence: CASSYGGARRHEQYF.

This clone was observed a few times. CDR3 protein: CASSWRGEAFF. The CDR3 coding sequence is TGTGCCAGCAGTTGGAGGGGCGAAGCTTTCTTT. The chain combines TRBV27 with TRBJ1-1; D perhaps matches TRBD1 (5 bases). V was pared by 4 bases and J by 8 bases, with 8 bases between. The CDR3 is 11 residues long. Germline loops: CDR1 MNHEY, CDR2 SMNVEV (reference sequence).

This clone has just a few counts. The chain combines TRBV4-3 with TRBJ1-1; D gene ambiguous. CDR1 is LGHNA and CDR2 is YSLEER in the germline V gene. This CDR3 has 14 residues. V dropped 1 base and J dropped 1 base, with 7 bases sitting between them. The CDR3 sequence is CASSQASGNTEAFF. The CDR3 DNA reads TGCGCCAGCAGCCAAGCCTCGGGGAACACTGAAGCTTTCTTT.

V gene TRBV3-1 (or the pseudogene TRBV3-2) combines with J gene TRBJ2-7, with TRBD1 matching 12 bases. The V gene's germline CDR1 is LGHDT and CDR2 YNNKEL (reference sequence). The V and J ends lost 0 bases and 5 bases, in that order; junction bases with no gene match: 8. The CDR3 spans 17 residues. The DNA for the CDR3 is TGTGCCAGCAGCCAAGATTGGGGACAGGGGGCCAACGACGAGCAGTACTTC. It is translated as CASSQDWGQGANDEQYF.